The rows below give T cell receptor beta chains drawn from one sample of a study of blood T cell repertoires in COVID-19. Measured with immunoSEQ multiplex PCR; TCRdb has only the in-frame clones, and not every one. The repertoire holds some 250,000 clones, roughly 91% seen once, with about 2% in the top ten. Sequenced material: PBMCs or T cells enriched from blood (not recorded which). Source of these receptors: a middle-aged woman with acute COVID-19. Each CDR3 is given without its conserved first and last residue. A D gene is named only where the DNA matches it firmly.

cdr3_aa: ASSLGRPQDEQF; j_call: TRBJ2-1; v_call: TRBV5-6; d_call: -
cdr3_aa: SARRETQY; j_call: TRBJ2-5; v_call: TRBV20-1; d_call: -
cdr3_aa: ASRTTGNNEQF; j_call: TRBJ2-1; v_call: TRBV2; d_call: TRBD1
cdr3_aa: ASSLMTQRATDTQY; j_call: TRBJ2-3; v_call: TRBV5-4; d_call: -
cdr3_aa: ASSPTAGGGTLTYEQY; j_call: TRBJ2-7; v_call: TRBV6-6; d_call: TRBD2
cdr3_aa: ASSAGGGNSPLH; j_call: TRBJ1-6; v_call: TRBV11-2; d_call: -
cdr3_aa: ASSPTSGSRYEQY; j_call: TRBJ2-7; v_call: TRBV6-5; d_call: TRBD2
cdr3_aa: ASQLGANYEQY; j_call: TRBJ2-7; v_call: TRBV2; d_call: -
cdr3_aa: ASSFFRGASYEQY; j_call: TRBJ2-7; v_call: TRBV28; d_call: -
cdr3_aa: ASSLEGTGVNSPLH; j_call: TRBJ1-6; v_call: TRBV5-4; d_call: TRBD1
cdr3_aa: ASSVASPGANYGYT; j_call: TRBJ1-2; v_call: TRBV9; d_call: -
cdr3_aa: TSSHPGGWNSPLH; j_call: TRBJ1-6; v_call: TRBV1; d_call: -
cdr3_aa: ASNELEGRGRGYT; j_call: TRBJ1-2; v_call: TRBV28; d_call: -
cdr3_aa: ASSHSGGPRS; j_call: TRBJ1-2; v_call: TRBV7-8; d_call: TRBD1
cdr3_aa: ASSRTGQANSPLH; j_call: TRBJ1-6; v_call: TRBV6-2/TRBV6-3; d_call: TRBD1
cdr3_aa: ASSLSYQPQH; j_call: TRBJ1-5; v_call: TRBV28; d_call: -
cdr3_aa: ASSGGTSGSYNEQF; j_call: TRBJ2-1; v_call: TRBV25-1; d_call: TRBD2
cdr3_aa: ASSELAAEETQY; j_call: TRBJ2-5; v_call: TRBV10-1; d_call: -
cdr3_aa: ASGRGEGTGELF; j_call: TRBJ2-2; v_call: TRBV6-2/TRBV6-3; d_call: -
cdr3_aa: ASSAWTGGNTIY; j_call: TRBJ1-3; v_call: TRBV9; d_call: TRBD1
cdr3_aa: ATSESSTGGKAF; j_call: TRBJ1-1; v_call: TRBV24-1; d_call: TRBD1
cdr3_aa: ASSFSGFEQY; j_call: TRBJ2-7; v_call: TRBV28; d_call: -
cdr3_aa: ASSSGTGAGNTIY; j_call: TRBJ1-3; v_call: TRBV7-8; d_call: TRBD1
cdr3_aa: ASSIEPEIYGYT; j_call: TRBJ1-2; v_call: TRBV19; d_call: -
cdr3_aa: ASSTYRVGEAF; j_call: TRBJ1-1; v_call: TRBV12-3/TRBV12-4; d_call: -
cdr3_aa: ASSLGATSPLH; j_call: TRBJ1-6; v_call: TRBV27; d_call: -
cdr3_aa: ASSAPGQEYGQY; j_call: TRBJ2-7; v_call: TRBV5-6; d_call: TRBD1
cdr3_aa: ASSQVAGTTYNEQF; j_call: TRBJ2-1; v_call: TRBV4-3; d_call: TRBD2
cdr3_aa: ASSPRSSVNSNQPQH; j_call: TRBJ1-5; v_call: TRBV18; d_call: -
cdr3_aa: ASSATGGRWKLF; j_call: TRBJ1-4; v_call: TRBV2; d_call: TRBD1
cdr3_aa: ASSIDRGRAF; j_call: TRBJ1-1; v_call: TRBV19; d_call: TRBD1
cdr3_aa: ASSRLLAGGSSYNEQF; j_call: TRBJ2-1; v_call: TRBV4-1; d_call: TRBD2
cdr3_aa: ASSQTRKVADTQY; j_call: TRBJ2-3; v_call: TRBV5-8; d_call: -
cdr3_aa: ASGLAGGRETQY; j_call: TRBJ2-5; v_call: TRBV12-5; d_call: TRBD2
cdr3_aa: ASSWRGQGNTIY; j_call: TRBJ1-3; v_call: TRBV7-8; d_call: -
cdr3_aa: ASSPWDRDTEAF; j_call: TRBJ1-1; v_call: TRBV11-3; d_call: TRBD1
cdr3_aa: ASSPDREYPEQY; j_call: TRBJ2-7; v_call: TRBV28; d_call: TRBD1
cdr3_aa: ASSKGREGGADQPQH; j_call: TRBJ1-5; v_call: TRBV4-2; d_call: TRBD1
cdr3_aa: ASSNSGTSASTDTQY; j_call: TRBJ2-3; v_call: TRBV27; d_call: TRBD2
cdr3_aa: ASSVGQGARDQETQY; j_call: TRBJ2-5; v_call: TRBV9; d_call: TRBD1
cdr3_aa: ASSFGRGLSYEQY; j_call: TRBJ2-7; v_call: TRBV7-9; d_call: TRBD1
cdr3_aa: ASSFGQGFGNEKLF; j_call: TRBJ1-4; v_call: TRBV7-6; d_call: TRBD1
cdr3_aa: ASSRNRDRAYEQY; j_call: TRBJ2-7; v_call: TRBV6-2/TRBV6-3; d_call: TRBD1
cdr3_aa: ASSNPTGFKGYT; j_call: TRBJ1-2; v_call: TRBV7-9; d_call: -
cdr3_aa: ASRRGQGPETQY; j_call: TRBJ2-5; v_call: TRBV6-5; d_call: TRBD1
cdr3_aa: ASSLVGGASPSSYEQY; j_call: TRBJ2-7; v_call: TRBV7-6; d_call: TRBD2
cdr3_aa: ASGRRGPYGYT; j_call: TRBJ1-2; v_call: TRBV7-9; d_call: TRBD1
cdr3_aa: ASSQVTSNEQF; j_call: TRBJ2-1; v_call: TRBV4-1; d_call: -